This TCR beta chain was obtained from a study of OX40 agonist ivuxolimab in advanced cancers. Data came from immunoSEQ multiplex PCR; TCRdb stores just in-frame clones and leaves some out. Here the sample spans some 130,000 clones, around 91% being singletons. The ends lost 0 bases at V and 3 bases at J; junction bases unmatched: 5. This CDR3 is built from 15 residues. Germline V gene sequence: CDR1 SGHRS, CDR2 YFSETQ. This clonotype originated in an adult with an advanced solid tumor such as melanoma, head and neck, liver or kidney cancer. The J gene is TRBJ1-2, the V gene TRBV5-1; 7 nucleotides align to TRBD1. Source: CD4+ or CD8+ T cells sorted from blood, taken in a trial of the OX40 agonist ivuxolimab. This chain's CDR3 is CASSLEARGDYGYTF. The CDR3 DNA reads TGCGCCAGCAGCTTGGAGGCCAGGGGGGACTATGGCTACACCTTC. The variable domain in full, with the rest retrieved from reference TRBV5-1 and TRBJ1-2, is KAGVTQTPRYLIKTRGQQVTLSCSPISGHRSVSWYQQTPGQGLQFLFEYFSETQRNKGNFPGRFSGRQFSNSRSEMNVSTLELGDSALYLCASSLEARGDYGYTFGSGTRLTVV.